Listed here is a single TCR beta chain. The antigen remains unidentified. The germline gives CDR1 MNHNS, CDR2 SASEGT. V was pared by 1 base and J by 7 bases, with 14 bases between. The CDR3 spans 15 residues. Using immunoSEQ multiplex PCR, the repertoire was profiled, and TCRdb retains in-frame clones only, with some absent. Found here are about 220,000 clones, about 92% of them singletons; the top ten hold roughly 1%. This sample stems from a study of T cell responses to AZD1222 COVID-19 vaccine. Regarding the study as a whole: Clonal diversity was possibly underestimated, and white British individuals and females predominated among donors. Reports indicate that nearly half of spike-specific TCRs are directed at unmutated variant regions. Only a handful of AZD1222 recipients were seropositive at baseline.

Here the sequenced sample was peripheral blood, taken on day 0 of MenACWY control vaccination. The chain is built from TRBV6-1 and TRBJ2-1, with D perhaps matching TRBD2 (6 bases). The TCR sequence derives from an adult in good health. CDR3 protein: CASSEERRAWNEQFF. CDR3 coding DNA: TGTGCCAGCAGTGAAGAGAGGAGGGCGTGGAATGAGCAGTTCTTC.